This T cell receptor beta chain was recorded in a study of Ad26.COV2.S vaccination and SARS-CoV-2 variants. Whole-study context: Once, or twice with 56 days between doses, Ad26.COV2.S was given intramuscularly. Points from the study as a whole: Participants in the vaccine arm had higher spike-specific TCR breadth; placebo recipients had lower.

A word on this clone: Its antigen is not known.

Sequencing was performed with immunoSEQ multiplex PCR; in TCRdb, only in-frame clones are kept and a portion is missing. The table includes about 350,000 clones, around 89% detected once. Documented treatment: 15 to 20 received Ad26.COV2.S at low or high dose, single or two shots; about five received placebo; per-sample allocation not given. Each sample was drawn 63 days after the first injection (of vaccine or placebo). This Boston cohort included adults aged 18-55 years. Vaccination employed an Ad26 vector expressing the Wuhan-strain SARS-CoV-2 spike. Between the trimmed V and J ends, which lost 0 bases and 0 bases, there was a span of 12 bases. CDR1 is SGHDN and CDR2 is FVKESK in the germline V gene. This CDR3 spans 17 amino acids.

The rearrangement joins TRBV14 to TRBJ2-1; D is possibly TRBD1 or TRBD2 (5 bases each). The sequence was collected from a person aged 18-65 years who received the Ad26.COV2.S COVID-19 vaccine or a placebo. Material: peripheral blood, obtained in a trial of Ad26.COV2.S vaccine versus placebo. The CDR3 DNA reads as TGTGCCAGCAGCCAAGATCTTCCGGGGACCTCCTACAATGAGCAGTTCTTC. This codes for CASSQDLPGTSYNEQFF. Drawing the rest from reference TRBV14 and TRBJ2-1, the complete variable domain is EAGVTQFPSHSVIEKGQTVTLRCDPISGHDNLYWYRRVMGKEIKFLLHFVKESKQDESGMPNNRFLAERTGGTYSTLKVQPAELEDSGVYFCASSQDLPGTSYNEQFFGPGTRLTVL.